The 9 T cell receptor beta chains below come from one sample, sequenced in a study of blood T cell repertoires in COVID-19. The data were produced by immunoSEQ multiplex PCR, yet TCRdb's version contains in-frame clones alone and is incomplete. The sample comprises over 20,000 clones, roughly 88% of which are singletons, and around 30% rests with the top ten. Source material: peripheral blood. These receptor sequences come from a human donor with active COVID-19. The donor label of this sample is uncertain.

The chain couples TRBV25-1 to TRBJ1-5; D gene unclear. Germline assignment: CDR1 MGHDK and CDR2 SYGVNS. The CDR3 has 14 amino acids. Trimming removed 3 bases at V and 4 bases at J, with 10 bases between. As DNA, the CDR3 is TGTGCCAGCAGTGATCCGTCCGGGAATCAGCCCCAGCATTTT. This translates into CASSDPSGNQPQHF.

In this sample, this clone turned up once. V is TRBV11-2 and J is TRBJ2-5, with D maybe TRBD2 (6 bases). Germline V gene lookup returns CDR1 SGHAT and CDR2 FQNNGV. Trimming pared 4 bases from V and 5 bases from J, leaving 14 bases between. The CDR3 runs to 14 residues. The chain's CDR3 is CASSSGLPRETQYF. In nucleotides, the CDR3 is TGTGCCAGCAGCTCGGGACTCCCGAGGGAGACCCAGTACTTC.

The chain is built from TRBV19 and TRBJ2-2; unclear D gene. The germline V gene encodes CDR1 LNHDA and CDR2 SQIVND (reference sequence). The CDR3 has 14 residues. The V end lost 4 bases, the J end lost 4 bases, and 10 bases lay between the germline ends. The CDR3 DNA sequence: TGTGCCAGTAGTAACCTGGTAGTCACCGGGGAGCTGTTTTTT. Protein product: CASSNLVVTGELFF.

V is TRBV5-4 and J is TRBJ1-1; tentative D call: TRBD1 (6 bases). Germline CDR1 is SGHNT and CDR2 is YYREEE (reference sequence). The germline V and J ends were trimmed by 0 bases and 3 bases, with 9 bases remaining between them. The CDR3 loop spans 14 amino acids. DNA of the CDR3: TGTGCCAGCAGCTTGGTACAGGGCCACACTGAAGCTTTCTTT. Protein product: CASSLVQGHTEAFF.

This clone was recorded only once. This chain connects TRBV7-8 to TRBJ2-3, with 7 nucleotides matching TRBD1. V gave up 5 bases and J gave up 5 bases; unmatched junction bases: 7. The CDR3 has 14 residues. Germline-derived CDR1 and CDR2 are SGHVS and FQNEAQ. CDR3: CASSRRQGKDTQYF. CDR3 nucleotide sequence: TGTGCCAGCAGCCGTCGACAGGGTAAAGATACGCAGTATTTT.

The CDR3 DNA sequence: TGTGCCACCAGTGATTCCCTTCAGGGGGCCCACTATGGCTACACCTTC. It yields the protein CATSDSLQGAHYGYTF. This chain links TRBV24-1 with TRBJ1-2; TRBD1 matches 8 bases. V shed 2 bases and J 3 bases; nucleotides not matched to a gene: 7. The CDR3 is 16 residues long. The germline V gene has CDR1 KGHDR and CDR2 SFDVKD.

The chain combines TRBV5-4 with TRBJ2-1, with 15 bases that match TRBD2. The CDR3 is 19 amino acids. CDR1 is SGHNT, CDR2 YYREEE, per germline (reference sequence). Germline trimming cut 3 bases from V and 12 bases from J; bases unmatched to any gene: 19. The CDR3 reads CASSSGGLAGGPGKMGQFF. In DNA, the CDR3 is TGTGCCAGCAGCTCCGGCGGACTAGCGGGAGGGCCGGGAAAAATGGGGCAGTTCTTC. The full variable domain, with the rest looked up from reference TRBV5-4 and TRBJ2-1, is ETGVTQSPTHLIKTRGQQVTLRCSSQSGHNTVSWYQQALGQGPQFIFQYYREEENGRGNFPPRFSGLQFPNYSSELNVNALELDDSALYLCASSSGGLAGGPGKMGQFFGPGTRLTVL.

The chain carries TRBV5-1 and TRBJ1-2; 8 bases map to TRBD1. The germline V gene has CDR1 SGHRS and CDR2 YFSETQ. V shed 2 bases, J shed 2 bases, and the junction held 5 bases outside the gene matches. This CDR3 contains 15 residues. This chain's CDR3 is CASSFGAGGNYGYTF. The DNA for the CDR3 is TGCGCCAGCAGCTTCGGGGCAGGGGGCAACTATGGCTACACCTTC. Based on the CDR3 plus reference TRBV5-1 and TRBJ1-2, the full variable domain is KAGVTQTPRYLIKTRGQQVTLSCSPISGHRSVSWYQQTPGQGLQFLFEYFSETQRNKGNFPGRFSGRQFSNSRSEMNVSTLELGDSALYLCASSFGAGGNYGYTFGSGTRLTVV.

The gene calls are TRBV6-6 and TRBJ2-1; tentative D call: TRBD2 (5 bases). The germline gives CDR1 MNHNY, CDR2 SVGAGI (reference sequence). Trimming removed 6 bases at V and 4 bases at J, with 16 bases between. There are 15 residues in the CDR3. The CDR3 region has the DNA TGTGCCAGCAGCCCGGAGAAGCCGGGGTACAATGAGCAGTTCTTC. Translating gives CASSPEKPGYNEQFF.